One and the same sample provided the 28 T cell receptor beta chains below, sequenced in a study of spatial heterogeneity in lung cancer (dated by TCRdb to the late 2010s). What the research found in general, with its limitations: The tumor nonsynonymous mutation count correlated with the number of expanded alpha and beta TCRs within the tumor.

Sample time point, as interpreted from the label and publication: sample taken at primary tumor resection. Receptor amplification or capture employed 5' RACE. Sequencing used a NextSeq 500. TCRdb redid the processing of the public reads, applying fastp at Q25 and MiXCR, and retained in-frame beta chains. Rows are combined by CDR3 protein, so each entry shows the most common genes and DNA. This sample comprises around 4,200 distinct CDR3 sequences, 10% to 13% of them detected only once. The top ten clonotypes cover around two thirds of the sample. These receptors have no known antigen. The source was lung tumor tissue, collected at surgery. The receptors shown here come from a male donor with early-stage non-small cell lung cancer.

This clonotype was found a few times. The CDR3, as DNA: TGTGCCAGCAGCAATGCAGGGGCCAGGAACACCGGGGAGCTGTTTTTT. This sequence encodes CASSNAGARNTGELFF. V gene TRBV5-4 combines with J gene TRBJ2-2; a possible D gene is TRBD1 (6 bases). V was trimmed by 4 bases and J by 1 base, leaving 14 bases between them. The CDR3 loop spans 16 amino acids. CDR1 and CDR2 (germline): SGHNT, YYREEE (reference sequence).

In this sample, this clonotype turned up a few times. The chain uses TRBV5-6 and TRBJ2-1; possibly TRBD2 for D (6 bases). V lost 3 bases, J lost 9 bases, and 16 bases lay in between. The CDR3 sequence is 14 residues long. From germline, CDR1 is SGHDT and CDR2 YYEEEE. CDR3 residues: CASSSGPTGGEQFF. CDR3 DNA sequence: TGTGCCAGCAGCTCCGGACCAACCGGGGGTGAGCAGTTCTTC.

By frequency in the sample, this clonotype is medium-sized (0.01 to 0.1%). This chain connects TRBV28 to TRBJ2-6, with D maybe TRBD1 (5 bases). Germline V gene sequence: CDR1 MDHEN, CDR2 SYDVKM. This CDR3 has 14 residues. Trimming stripped 5 bases from V and 0 bases from J, with 5 bases between. The CDR3 DNA follows: TGTGCCAGCAGTAGGGGCTCTGGGGCCAACGTCCTGACTTTC. Protein sequence: CASSRGSGANVLTF.

The gene calls are TRBV28 and TRBJ2-7, with D perhaps matching TRBD2 (6 bases). Germline V gives CDR1 MDHEN, CDR2 SYDVKM. V was pared by 11 bases and J by 1 base, with 15 bases between. CDR3 length: 13 amino acids. For the CDR3, the DNA is TGTGCCGCAGGCGCTAGCGCTTCCTACGAGCAGTACTTC. It yields the protein CAAGASASYEQYF. Drawing the rest from reference TRBV28 and TRBJ2-7, the complete variable domain is DVKVTQSSRYLVKRTGEKVFLECVQDMDHENMFWYRQDPGLGLRLIYFSYDVKMKEKGDIPEGYSVSREKKERFSLILESASTNQTSMYLCAAGASASYEQYFGPGTRLTVT.

The chain uses TRBV7-2 and TRBJ1-5; perhaps TRBD1 as D (6 bases). V lost 4 bases and J 0 bases, leaving 16 bases between the germline ends. CDR1 and CDR2 (germline): SGHTA, FQGNSA. The CDR3 contains 17 residues. The CDR3 DNA sequence: TGTGCCAGCAGCTCATACCAGGGGAGGCATAGCAATCAGCCCCAGCATTTT. This codes for CASSSYQGRHSNQPQHF.

This clonotype is medium-sized. V is TRBV5-8 and J is TRBJ1-5; weak D call: TRBD1 (5 bases). The germline CDR1 and CDR2 sequences are SGHTS and YDEGEE. The CDR3 is 15 amino acids. V gave up 4 bases and J gave up 0 bases, with 11 bases separating them. The CDR3, as DNA: TGTGCCAGCAGCGAGCAGGGTTATAGCAATCAGCCCCAGCATTTT. Translated: CASSEQGYSNQPQHF.

By sample share, this clonotype is medium-sized. The V gene is TRBV6-1, the J gene TRBJ1-4; 7 bases match TRBD1. Germline CDR1 and CDR2: MNHNS and SASEGT. This CDR3 has 14 residues. Trimming took 7 bases from V and 8 from J; bases not matched to a gene: 10. CDR3 bases: TGTGCCAGCATTCAACAGGGGATTCGCGAAAAACTGTTTTTT. This codes for CASIQQGIREKLFF.

Within the sample, this clonotype is medium-sized. The chain employs TRBV11-3 and TRBJ1-1; D not resolved. Germline assignment: CDR1 SGHNT and CDR2 YENEEA. V was shortened by 3 bases and J by 1 base, with 15 bases between the two germline ends. CDR3 length: 16 residues. CDR3 protein: CASSFLPDLKNTEAFF. The CDR3 nucleotides read TGTGCCAGCAGCTTCCTTCCGGACCTAAAGAACACTGAAGCTTTCTTT.

This clonotype has more than one count but fewer than ten. The V call is TRBV9, the J call TRBJ2-2; 9 bases fit TRBD2. The V segment lost 0 bases and the J segment 1 base; nucleotides outside the gene matches: 4. CDR3 length equals 17 residues. Germline V gene sequence: CDR1 SGDLS, CDR2 YYNGEE. The DNA of the CDR3 is TGTGCCAGCAGCGTAGATCCTAGCGGGATGAACACCGGGGAGCTGTTTTTT. Amino acid sequence: CASSVDPSGMNTGELFF. Full variable domain (rest looked up from reference TRBV9 and TRBJ2-2): DSGVTQTPKHLITATGQRVTLRCSPRSGDLSVYWYQQSLDQGLQFLIQYYNGEERAKGNILERFSAQQFPDLHSELNLSSLELGDSALYFCASSVDPSGMNTGELFFGEGSRLTVL.

CDR3 coding DNA: TGTGCCACCAGTGACGCTAAAGGGACCCCCCAGCATTTT. It translates to CATSDAKGTPQHF. J is TRBJ1-5 and V is TRBV24-1, with D possibly matching TRBD1 (5 bases). Trimming removed 4 bases at V and 10 bases at J, with 13 bases between. CDR1 KGHDR and CDR2 SFDVKD come from the germline V gene. The CDR3 sequence is 13 residues long.

As for this clonotype: A much larger clone lies one base from this, so it may be a read error. The gene calls are TRBV7-2 and TRBJ1-1, with D perhaps matching TRBD1 (5 bases). Per the germline V gene, CDR1 is SGHTA and CDR2 is FQGNSA. This CDR3 has 13 residues. Trimming left V 2 bases short and J 1 base short, with 5 bases between. The CDR3 DNA sequence: TGTGCCAGCAGCTTACAGGGGAACACTGAAGCTTTCTTT. It encodes CASSLQGNTEAFF.

This clonotype was counted only a few times. The rearrangement uses TRBV20-1 and TRBJ2-1; 10 bases match TRBD2. J was trimmed by 8 bases and V by 1 base; bases with no gene match: 8. The germline gives CDR1 DFQATT, CDR2 SNEGSKA (reference sequence). This CDR3 is built from 15 residues. CDR3 protein: CSARVSGRRSDEQFF. CDR3 DNA: TGCAGTGCTAGAGTTAGCGGGAGGAGGTCGGATGAGCAGTTCTTC.

The CDR3 coding sequence is TGTGCCAGCAGCTTATTCTCGACAACTACAGAGACCCAGTACTTC. Its protein product is CASSLFSTTTETQYF. V gene TRBV7-9 combines with J gene TRBJ2-5; unclear D gene. Germline CDR1 and CDR2: SEHNR and FQNEAQ (reference sequence). Trimming stripped 2 bases from V and 4 bases from J, with 14 bases between. This CDR3 comprises 15 residues.

The table lists this clonotype with a few counts. CDR3 protein: CASSQGQGANSGSVPFF. The CDR3 DNA reads as TGCGCCAGCAGCCAAGGACAGGGGGCAAATAGCGGGAGCGTTCCGTTCTTC. J is TRBJ2-1 and V is TRBV4-3, with D maybe TRBD1 (10 bases). Per the germline V gene, CDR1 is LGHNA and CDR2 is YSLEER. CDR3 length: 17 amino acids. V was pared by 1 base and J by 15 bases, with 28 bases between.

By its share, this clonotype is medium-sized. This chain connects TRBV7-2 to TRBJ2-1; D not resolved. Germline CDR1 and CDR2: SGHTA and FQGNSA. The V gene lost 5 bases and the J gene lost 11 bases, with 19 bases spanning the gap. The CDR3 runs to 14 residues. The chain's CDR3 is CASSQPPLGGQQFF. The DNA for the CDR3 is TGTGCCAGCAGCCAGCCCCCGCTGGGCGGACAGCAGTTCTTC.

This chain joins TRBV20-1 and TRBJ2-5; TRBD1 might be the D (6 bases). The V end was cut by 4 bases, the J end by 14 bases, with 20 bases between. The length of the CDR3 is 12 residues. Per the germline V gene, CDR1 is DFQATT and CDR2 is SNEGSKA (reference sequence). For the CDR3, the DNA is TGCAGTGCTAAGCCCCCGGACAGCCCTTCCTACTTC. It translates to CSAKPPDSPSYF.

V gene TRBV6-5 combines with J gene TRBJ2-4; D may correspond to TRBD1 or TRBD2 (5 bases each). This CDR3 comprises 13 residues. Germline V gene sequence: CDR1 MNHEY, CDR2 SVGAGI. V was cut by 4 bases and J by 9 bases, with 13 bases left in between. The chain's CDR3 is CASSSRGVSIQYF. The CDR3 bases are TGTGCCAGCAGTTCACGGGGCGTGAGCATTCAGTACTTC.

This chain uses TRBV29-1 with TRBJ2-5; 10 bases match TRBD2. CDR1 and CDR2 from the germline V gene are SQVTM and ANQGSEA. This CDR3 has 15 residues. The V and J ends lost 2 bases and 2 bases, in that order; junction bases with no gene match: 5. CDR3 protein: CSVEIGLAVQETQYF. CDR3 DNA: TGCAGCGTTGAAATAGGACTAGCGGTACAAGAGACCCAGTACTTC.

This clonotype is classed as medium-sized (0.01 to 0.1%). V usage is TRBV28 and J usage is TRBJ1-6; D ambiguous. The CDR3 has 15 amino acids. Germline assignment: CDR1 MDHEN and CDR2 SYDVKM. V was pared by 5 bases and J by 7 bases, with 15 bases between. CDR3 DNA sequence: TGTGCCAGCAGTCCGCGTCGGGCTGGGAATTCACCCCTCCACTTT. It is translated as CASSPRRAGNSPLHF.

This clonotype has a handful of counts. The chain employs TRBV9 and TRBJ2-1; no definite D call. This CDR3 comprises 15 residues. Trimming pared 0 bases from V and 0 bases from J, leaving 7 bases between. The germline V gene encodes CDR1 SGDLS and CDR2 YYNGEE. This CDR3 is CASSVDWSSYNEQFF. For the CDR3, the DNA is TGTGCCAGCAGCGTAGACTGGAGCTCCTACAATGAGCAGTTCTTC.

By its share, this clonotype is medium-sized. The chain combines TRBV11-2 with TRBJ2-5; D not certain. Per the germline V gene, CDR1 is SGHAT and CDR2 is FQNNGV. V lost 1 base to trimming and J lost 5 bases, with 8 bases between them. The CDR3 extends over 13 amino acids. This CDR3 is CASSLARRETQYF. The CDR3 nucleotides are TGTGCCAGCAGCTTAGCTCGTAGGGAGACCCAGTACTTC.

Relative to its sample, this clonotype is medium-sized. The genes are TRBV5-1 and TRBJ1-1, with unresolved D. With 4 bases removed from V and 5 bases from J, the gap between germline ends came to 12 bases. The germline gives CDR1 SGHRS, CDR2 YFSETQ. This CDR3 is built from 13 residues. In DNA form, the CDR3 reads TGCGCCAGCAGCGCGCTACGTGGAACTGAAGCTTTCTTT. It yields the protein CASSALRGTEAFF.

This chain connects TRBV29-1 to TRBJ1-2, with a weak D call TRBD1 (6 bases). CDR1 and CDR2 from the germline V gene are SQVTM and ANQGSEA. This CDR3 is 11 amino acids long. Trimming removed 7 bases at V and 4 bases at J, with 10 bases between. CDR3 coding DNA: TGCAGCGGGGACACATCCTATGGCTACACCTTC. It encodes CSGDTSYGYTF.

By proportion, this clonotype is medium-sized. CDR3 amino acids: CASSPLGGREGTDTQYF. The CDR3 DNA is TGTGCCAGCAGCCCACTTGGCGGGCGTGAGGGAACAGATACGCAGTATTTT. The rearrangement uses TRBV7-6 and TRBJ2-3, with D tentatively TRBD2 (5 bases). V lost 5 bases and J 3 bases, leaving 21 bases between the germline ends. The CDR3 has 17 amino acids. CDR1 and CDR2 (germline): SGHVS, FNYEAQ.

This clonotype is medium-sized by share. The V and J genes are TRBV5-1 and TRBJ2-5; D unresolved. The CDR3 has 11 residues. The V gene lost 2 bases and the J gene lost 2 bases, with 1 base spanning the gap. The germline CDR1 and CDR2 sequences are SGHRS and YFSETQ. The CDR3 protein is CASSLQETQYF. The DNA for the CDR3 is TGCGCCAGCAGCTTACAAGAGACCCAGTACTTC.

This clonotype was seen more than once but under ten times. The genes are TRBV29-1 and TRBJ2-3; TRBD2 agrees at 14 bases. From germline, CDR1 is SQVTM and CDR2 ANQGSEA. CDR3 length equals 17 residues. V trimming: 7 bases; J trimming: 0 bases; junction bases outside the gene matches: 9. CDR3 in amino acids: CSAPPGLAGASTDTQYF. The CDR3 DNA sequence: TGCAGCGCCCCCCCGGGACTAGCGGGAGCTAGCACAGATACGCAGTATTTT.

The chain joins TRBV11-2 to TRBJ2-1; unclear D gene. Germline lookup yields CDR1 SGHAT and CDR2 FQNNGV. Trimming stripped 5 bases from V and 4 bases from J, with 18 bases between. The CDR3 has 16 residues. CDR3 amino acids: CASSPRDRAAYNEQFF. The CDR3 nucleotides are TGTGCCAGCAGCCCCAGAGATAGGGCCGCGTACAATGAGCAGTTCTTC.

This clonotype was found a few times. This chain connects TRBV5-1 to TRBJ2-1; D is possibly TRBD1 or TRBD2 (5 bases each). This CDR3 region has 12 residues. The V gene's germline CDR1 is SGHRS and CDR2 YFSETQ. Trimming took off 1 base at V and 9 bases at J, with 8 bases between the two ends. CDR3: CASSLTGGEQFF. For the CDR3, the DNA is TGCGCCAGCAGCTTGACAGGAGGTGAGCAGTTCTTC.